These 14 T cell receptor beta chains came from one sample sequenced in a study of OX40 agonist ivuxolimab in advanced cancers. The protocol was immunoSEQ multiplex PCR, while the TCRdb copy is restricted to in-frame clones and leaves out a portion. The table lists about 150,000 clones, 85% to 95% of them singletons, with under 0.4% in the top ten. The sequencing here drew on CD4+ or CD8+ T cells sorted from blood, taken in a trial of the OX40 agonist ivuxolimab. The source of these receptors is an adult with an advanced solid tumor such as melanoma, head and neck, liver or kidney cancer.

CDR3 loop: CAIRGGQGNTEAFF. As DNA, the CDR3 is TGTGCCATCAGAGGGGGACAGGGGAACACTGAAGCTTTCTTT. The J gene is TRBJ1-1, the V gene TRBV10-3, with 9 positions matching TRBD1. J was trimmed by 1 base and V by 6 bases; bases with no gene match: 3. Germline V gene lookup returns CDR1 ENHRY and CDR2 SYGVKD. This CDR3 region has 14 residues.

J is TRBJ2-2 and V is TRBV5-4, with TRBD2 identical over 8 bases. The germline CDR1 and CDR2 sequences are SGHNT and YYREEE (reference sequence). V gave up 3 bases and J gave up 3 bases; unmatched junction bases: 7. The CDR3 is 16 amino acids. CDR3: CASSSVAGLYTGELFF. In DNA, the CDR3 is TGTGCCAGCAGCTCAGTAGCGGGGCTATACACCGGGGAGCTGTTTTTT.

CDR3 in amino acids: CASSPGTGGNYGYTF. In nucleotides, the CDR3 is TGTGCCAGCAGCCCAGGGACAGGGGGCAACTATGGCTACACCTTC. The J gene is TRBJ1-2, the V gene TRBV7-9; 12 positions match TRBD1. CDR1 and CDR2 from the germline V gene are SEHNR and FQNEAQ (reference sequence). V was clipped by 5 bases and J by 2 bases; unmatched bases: 3. The CDR3 consists of 15 residues.

This chain links TRBV7-2 with TRBJ1-2; D gene uncertain. The germline CDR1 and CDR2 sequences are SGHTA and FQGNSA. The CDR3 contains 16 residues. V was pared by 4 bases and J by 6 bases, with 21 bases between. The DNA for the CDR3 is TGTGCCAGCAGCTGGAGGTGGCAGATGGAGGTGAATGGCTACACCTTC. Its protein is CASSWRWQMEVNGYTF. Full variable domain (rest looked up from reference TRBV7-2 and TRBJ1-2): GAGVSQSPSNKVTEKGKDVELRCDPISGHTALYWYRQSLGQGLEFLIYFQGNSAPDKSGLPSDRFSAERTGGSVSTLTIQRTQQEDSAVYLCASSWRWQMEVNGYTFGSGTRLTVV.

V gene TRBV5-1 combines with J gene TRBJ2-7, with D possibly called TRBD1 or TRBD2 (6 bases each). Germline CDR1 and CDR2: SGHRS and YFSETQ. The CDR3 contains 16 residues. V lost 2 bases and J lost 2, with 17 bases in between. CDR3 DNA: TGCGCCAGCAGCTTAGGGTCCGGGGGCTCTCCCTACGAGCAGTACTTC. As protein: CASSLGSGGSPYEQYF.

V is TRBV5-1 and J is TRBJ1-5, with D possibly matching TRBD1 (6 bases). CDR3 size: 16 residues. Trimming stripped 0 bases from V and 0 bases from J, with 10 bases between. The germline V gene encodes CDR1 SGHRS and CDR2 YFSETQ. CDR3 sequence: CASSLGEGDSNQPQHF. CDR3 in DNA: TGCGCCAGCAGCTTGGGTGAGGGGGATAGCAATCAGCCCCAGCATTTT.

The chain recombines TRBV7-9 with TRBJ2-5; D gene unclear. The CDR3 runs to 14 residues. Germline CDR1 reads SEHNR; CDR2 reads FQNEAQ (reference sequence). V lost 4 bases and J 1 base, leaving 10 bases between the germline ends. The DNA for the CDR3 is TGTGCCAGCAGCTACGACCGGATCCAAGAGACCCAGTACTTC. It is translated as CASSYDRIQETQYF.

The J gene is TRBJ1-1, the V gene TRBV7-8; no clear D. Germline lookup yields CDR1 SGHVS and CDR2 FQNEAQ. CDR3 length equals 12 residues. Trimming shortened V by 1 base and J by 6 bases, and 6 bases separated the two germline ends. The CDR3: CASSLGEAEAFF. CDR3 coding DNA: TGTGCCAGCAGCTTAGGGGAGGCTGAAGCTTTCTTT.

The chain joins TRBV7-2 to TRBJ2-3; possibly TRBD1 or TRBD2 for D (5 bases each). CDR1 and CDR2 (germline): SGHTA, FQGNSA. This CDR3 comprises 16 residues. Trimming shortened V by 1 base and J by 1 base, and 12 bases separated the two germline ends. In DNA form, the CDR3 reads TGTGCCAGCAGCTTAGGAGGGGCGCTTCGCACAGATACGCAGTATTTT. Amino acid sequence: CASSLGGALRTDTQYF.

The CDR3 bases are TGTGCCAGTAGTATCGCGCACCGGGACAGGGTCCGGGAGCAGTACTTC. This translates into CASSIAHRDRVREQYF. The genes are TRBV19 and TRBJ2-7; 9 positions agree with TRBD1. Germline CDR1 and CDR2: LNHDA and SQIVND (reference sequence). Germline trimming cut 3 bases from V and 7 bases from J; bases unmatched to any gene: 13. The CDR3 contains 16 residues.

J is TRBJ1-5 and V is TRBV29-1, with 9 bases identical to TRBD1. V lost 4 bases and J lost 8; bases outside the gene matches: 9. Germline assignment: CDR1 SQVTM and CDR2 ANQGSEA. This CDR3 has 14 amino acids. The CDR3 region is CSVVDGQGSEPQHF. Here the CDR3 DNA reads TGCAGCGTTGTAGACGGACAGGGGAGTGAGCCCCAGCATTTT.

The V and J genes are TRBV6-6 and TRBJ2-7, with 7 bases aligning to TRBD2. The CDR3 is 14 amino acids. CDR1 and CDR2 from the germline V gene are MNHNY and SVGAGI (reference sequence). The V segment lost 6 bases and the J segment 5 bases; nucleotides outside the gene matches: 10. The CDR3 coding sequence is TGTGCCAGCAGAGGCCTGGGGGGGTCGAACGAGCAGTACTTC. This translates into CASRGLGGSNEQYF.

This sequence joins TRBV6-1 and TRBJ2-7, with D hard to call. This CDR3 has 12 amino acids. V was clipped by 1 base and J by 6 bases, with 7 bases between them. Germline V CDR1 and CDR2: MNHNS, SASEGT. As DNA, the CDR3 is TGTGCCAGCAGTGAAGTAAGGGTCGAGCAGTACTTC. Its protein is CASSEVRVEQYF.

The rearrangement uses TRBV6-5 and TRBJ1-6; D perhaps matches TRBD1 (6 bases). This CDR3 contains 14 residues. Germline loops: CDR1 MNHEY, CDR2 SVGAGI. The V end was cut by 10 bases, the J end by 9 bases, with 19 bases between. The CDR3 sequence: CATTASDSSSPLHF. CDR3 bases: TGTGCCACCACCGCCTCGGACAGTAGTTCACCCCTCCACTTT.